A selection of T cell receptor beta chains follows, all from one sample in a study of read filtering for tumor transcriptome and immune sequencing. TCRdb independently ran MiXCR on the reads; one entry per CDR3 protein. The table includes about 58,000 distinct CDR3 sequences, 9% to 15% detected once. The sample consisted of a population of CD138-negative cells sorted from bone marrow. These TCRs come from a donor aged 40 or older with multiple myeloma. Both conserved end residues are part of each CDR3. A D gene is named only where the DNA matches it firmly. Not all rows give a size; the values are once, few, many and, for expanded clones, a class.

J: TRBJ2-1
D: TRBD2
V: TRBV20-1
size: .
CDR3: CSAATGTSPYNEQFF
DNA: TGCAGTGCTGCCACCGGGACTAGCCCCTACAATGAGCAGTTCTTC

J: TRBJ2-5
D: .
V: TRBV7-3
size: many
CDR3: CASSPNGVIIETQYF
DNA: TGTGCCAGCAGCCCCAACGGGGTCATTATAGAGACCCAGTACTTC

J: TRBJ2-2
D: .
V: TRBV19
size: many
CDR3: CASRWRANTGELFF
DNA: TGTGCCAGTAGGTGGAGAGCGAACACCGGGGAGCTGTTTTTT

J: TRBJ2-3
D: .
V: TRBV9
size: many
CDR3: CASSVDRGTDTQYF
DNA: TGTGCCAGCAGCGTAGACAGGGGCACAGATACGCAGTATTTT

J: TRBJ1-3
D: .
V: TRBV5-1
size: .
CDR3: CASSLDGPGNTIYF
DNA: TGCGCCAGCAGCCTGGACGGTCCTGGAAACACCATATATTTT

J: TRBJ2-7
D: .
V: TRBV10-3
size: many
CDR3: CAISAGVHSYEQYF
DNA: TGTGCCATCAGTGCGGGAGTGCATTCCTACGAGCAGTACTTC

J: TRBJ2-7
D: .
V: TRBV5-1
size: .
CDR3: CASSRRESYEQYF
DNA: TGCGCCAGCAGCAGACGGGAGTCCTACGAGCAGTACTTC

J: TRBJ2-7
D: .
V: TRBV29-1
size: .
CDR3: CSALVSSGLQQYF
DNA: TGCAGCGCTCTTGTGAGTTCGGGGCTCCAGCAGTACTTC

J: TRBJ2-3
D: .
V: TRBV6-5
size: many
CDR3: CASSQAVTDTQYF
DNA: TGTGCCAGCAGCCAGGCGGTCACAGATACGCAGTATTTT

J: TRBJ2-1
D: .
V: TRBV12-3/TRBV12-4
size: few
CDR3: CASSLGRSSYNEQFF
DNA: TGTGCCAGCAGCCTCGGACGGAGCTCCTACAATGAGCAGTTCTTC

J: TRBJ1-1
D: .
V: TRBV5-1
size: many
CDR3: CASSLGQAKNTEAFF
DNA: TGCGCCAGCAGCTTGGGGCAGGCGAAGAACACTGAAGCTTTCTTT

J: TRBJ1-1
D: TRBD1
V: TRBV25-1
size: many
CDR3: CASSVVSGGGQGFIMAEAFF
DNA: TGTGCCAGCAGTGTCGTTTCGGGAGGGGGACAGGGGTTTATAATGGCTGAAGCTTTCTTT

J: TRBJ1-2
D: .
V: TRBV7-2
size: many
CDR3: CASSLVQFMGYTF
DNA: TGTGCCAGCAGCTTAGTCCAGTTCATGGGCTACACCTTC

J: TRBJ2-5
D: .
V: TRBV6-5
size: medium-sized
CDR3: CASSPGAWGTQYF
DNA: TGTGCCAGCAGTCCAGGGGCATGGGGGACCCAGTACTTC

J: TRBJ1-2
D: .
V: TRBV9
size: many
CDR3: CASSAYKDHSPGGGYTF
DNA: TGTGCCAGCAGCGCATACAAGGATCACTCCCCTGGGGGAGGCTACACCTTC

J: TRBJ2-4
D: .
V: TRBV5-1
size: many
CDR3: CASSLDSTKNIQYF
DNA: TGCGCCAGCAGCTTGGACAGTACAAAAAACATTCAGTACTTC

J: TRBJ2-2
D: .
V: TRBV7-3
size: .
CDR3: CASSFVSELFF
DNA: TGCGCCAGCAGCTTTGTCTCCGAGCTGTTTTTT

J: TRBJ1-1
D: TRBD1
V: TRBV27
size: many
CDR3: CASSFPPPGQGGEAFF
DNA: TGTGCCAGCAGTTTCCCCCCACCCGGACAGGGCGGTGAAGCTTTCTTT

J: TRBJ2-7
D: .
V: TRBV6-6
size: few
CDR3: CASSYSQEVPSSYEQYF
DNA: TGTGCCAGCAGTTACTCGCAGGAGGTTCCCAGCTCCTACGAGCAGTACTTC

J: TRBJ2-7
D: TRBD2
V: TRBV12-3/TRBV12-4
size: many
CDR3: CASSLGLAGHEQYF
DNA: TGTGCCAGCAGTTTGGGACTAGCGGGGCACGAGCAGTACTTC

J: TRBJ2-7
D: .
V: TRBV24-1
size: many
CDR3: CATSDYDIPYEQYF
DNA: TGTGCCACCAGTGATTATGACATCCCCTACGAGCAGTACTTC

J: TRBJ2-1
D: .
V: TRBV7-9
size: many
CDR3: CASSLAIAKQFF
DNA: TGTGCCAGCAGCTTAGCGATTGCTAAGCAGTTCTTC

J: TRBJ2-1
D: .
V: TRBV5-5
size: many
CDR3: CASRQAGLEDNEQFF
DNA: TGTGCCAGCAGACAGGCGGGATTAGAGGACAATGAGCAGTTCTTC

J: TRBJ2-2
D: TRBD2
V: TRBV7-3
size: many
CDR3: CASSPKSGRNTGELFF
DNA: TGTGCCAGCAGCCCTAAAAGCGGGAGGAACACCGGGGAGCTGTTTTTT

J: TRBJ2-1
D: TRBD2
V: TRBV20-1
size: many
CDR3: CSARPGLADYNEQFF
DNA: TGCAGTGCTAGGCCGGGACTAGCTGACTACAATGAGCAGTTCTTC

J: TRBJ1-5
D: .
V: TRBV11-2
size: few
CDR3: CASSFSGARDQPQHF
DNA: TGTGCCAGCAGCTTTTCCGGGGCGCGGGATCAGCCCCAGCATTTT

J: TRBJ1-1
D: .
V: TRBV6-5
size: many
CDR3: CASSYATGPEAFF
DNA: TGTGCCAGCAGTTACGCAACGGGCCCTGAAGCTTTCTTT

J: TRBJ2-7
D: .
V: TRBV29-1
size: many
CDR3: CSPGGAYEQYF
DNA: TGCAGCCCAGGAGGGGCCTACGAGCAGTACTTC

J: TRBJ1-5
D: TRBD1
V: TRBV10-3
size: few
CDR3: CATRGTVGNQPQHF
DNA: TGTGCCACGAGAGGGACAGTCGGTAATCAGCCCCAGCATTTT

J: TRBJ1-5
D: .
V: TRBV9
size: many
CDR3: CASSPGTVSNQPQHF
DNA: TGTGCCAGCAGCCCCGGGACGGTTAGCAATCAGCCCCAGCATTTT

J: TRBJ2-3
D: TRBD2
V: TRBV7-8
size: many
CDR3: CASSLRTSGGQPPSTDTQYF
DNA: TGTGCCAGCAGCCTAAGGACTAGCGGGGGACAACCTCCTAGCACAGATACGCAGTATTTT

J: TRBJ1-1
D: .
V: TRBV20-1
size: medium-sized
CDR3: CSAMWWRAFTEAFF
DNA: TGCAGTGCTATGTGGTGGAGGGCTTTCACTGAAGCTTTCTTT

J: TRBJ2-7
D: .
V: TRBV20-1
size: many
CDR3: CSARRGGGIRSYEQYF
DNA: TGCAGTGCCCGCCGTGGGGGCGGAATTCGATCCTACGAGCAGTACTTC

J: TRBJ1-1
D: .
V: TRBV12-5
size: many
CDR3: CASGLASGVNTEAFF
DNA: TGTGCTAGTGGTTTGGCTTCAGGGGTGAACACTGAAGCTTTCTTT

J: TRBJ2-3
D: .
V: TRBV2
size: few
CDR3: CASSVGLTDTQYF
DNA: TGTGCCAGCAGTGTAGGCCTCACAGATACGCAGTATTTT

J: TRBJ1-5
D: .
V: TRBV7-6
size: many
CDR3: CASSLSPGYSNQPQHF
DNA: TGTGCCAGCAGCTTAAGCCCAGGGTATAGCAATCAGCCCCAGCATTTT

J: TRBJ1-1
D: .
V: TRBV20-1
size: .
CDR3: CSASLGWWEAFF
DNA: TGCAGTGCTAGTTTGGGGTGGTGGGAAGCTTTCTTT

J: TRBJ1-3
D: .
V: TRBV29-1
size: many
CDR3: CSVGGGGNTIYF
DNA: TGCAGCGTCGGGGGAGGAGGAAACACCATATATTTT

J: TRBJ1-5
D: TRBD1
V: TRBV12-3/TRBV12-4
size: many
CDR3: CASSFRTGHSNQPQHF
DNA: TGTGCCAGCAGTTTCCGGACAGGACATAGCAATCAGCCCCAGCATTTT

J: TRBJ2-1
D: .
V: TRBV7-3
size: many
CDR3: CASSLDGNGYNEQFF
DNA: TGTGCCAGCAGCCTGGACGGGAATGGCTACAATGAGCAGTTCTTC

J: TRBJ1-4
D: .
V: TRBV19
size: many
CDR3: CASSNPRTVEEGEKLFF
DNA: TGTGCCAGTAGTAATCCCCGGACGGTGGAAGAGGGTGAAAAACTGTTTTTT

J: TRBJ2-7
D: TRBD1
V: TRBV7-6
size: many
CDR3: CASSPWTGYHEQYF
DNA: TGTGCCAGCAGCCCCTGGACAGGGTATCACGAGCAGTACTTC

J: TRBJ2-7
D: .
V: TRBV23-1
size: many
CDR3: CASTPCPGLDEQYF
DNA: TGCGCCAGCACCCCCTGCCCAGGGCTTGACGAGCAGTACTTC

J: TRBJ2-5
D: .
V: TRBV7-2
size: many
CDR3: CASSLAGAGETQYF
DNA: TGTGCCAGCAGCTTAGCGGGGGCGGGAGAGACCCAGTACTTC

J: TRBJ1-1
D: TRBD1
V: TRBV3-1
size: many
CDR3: CASTTGDTEAFF
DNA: TGTGCCAGCACTACAGGGGACACTGAAGCTTTCTTT

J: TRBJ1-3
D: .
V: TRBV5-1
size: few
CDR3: CASSTITGSSGNTIYF
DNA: TGCGCCAGCAGCACTATCACCGGGAGCTCTGGAAACACCATATATTTT

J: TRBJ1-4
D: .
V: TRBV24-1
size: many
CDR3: CATSLGEKLFF
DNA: TGTGCCACCAGTTTAGGCGAAAAACTGTTTTTT

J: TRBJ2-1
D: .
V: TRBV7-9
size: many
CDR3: CASSLRGGFYQFF
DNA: TGTGCCAGCAGCTTGAGGGGGGGCTTTTACCAATTCTTC

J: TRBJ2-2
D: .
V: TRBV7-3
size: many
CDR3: CASSSPRSDSRTGELFF
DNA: TGTGCCAGCAGCTCCCCGAGATCGGACTCGAGGACCGGGGAGCTGTTTTTT

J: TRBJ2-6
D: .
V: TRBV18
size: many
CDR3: CASSPPGPSPGANVLTF
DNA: TGTGCCAGCTCACCACCGGGGCCTAGCCCTGGGGCCAACGTCCTGACTTTC

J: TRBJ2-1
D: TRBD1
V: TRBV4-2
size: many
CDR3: CASSQLGDRGNEQFF
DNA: TGTGCCAGCAGCCAACTAGGGGACAGGGGCAATGAGCAGTTCTTC

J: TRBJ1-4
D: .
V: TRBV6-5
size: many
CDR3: CASSYRTEDEKLFF
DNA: TGTGCCAGCAGTTACCGGACCGAGGATGAAAAACTGTTTTTT

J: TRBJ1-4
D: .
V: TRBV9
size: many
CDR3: CASSVLGITNEKLFF
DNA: TGTGCCAGCAGCGTTTTGGGGATCACTAATGAAAAACTGTTTTTT

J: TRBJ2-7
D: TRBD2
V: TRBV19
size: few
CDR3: CASSFSGTSNYEQYF
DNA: TGTGCCAGTAGTTTCTCCGGGACTAGCAACTACGAGCAGTACTTC